The 11 T cell receptor beta chains in this list originate from one sample, sequenced in a study of beta chain features in type 1 diabetes. Study-level findings and limits: There was a moderate but significant shortening of TCRB CDR3s in all four CD4+ subsets of Type 1 diabetes patients.

The whole isolated RNA underwent reverse transcription, so sequencing captured expressed TCRB transcripts. Here immunoSEQ multiplex PCR was the method, and the copy in TCRdb shows in-frame clones only, minus some. The profile covers more than 300,000 clones, with roughly 12% appearing a single time and 0.0095% to 0.012% taken by the ten largest. These TCRs are of unknown antigen specificity. The sequenced sample consisted of naive CD4+ T cells from blood. The receptors come from a woman under 30 with type 1 diabetes.

J is TRBJ2-7 and V is TRBV30, with D possibly matching TRBD2 (7 bases). The CDR3 covers 16 residues. Trimming shortened V by 0 bases and J by 3 bases, and 18 bases separated the two germline ends. Germline V lookup: CDR1 GTSNPN, CDR2 SVGIG (reference sequence). The CDR3 DNA reads as TGTGCCTGGAGTGTACCTAGGGGGGGCGCCTACTACGAGCAGTACTTC. Translation gives CAWSVPRGGAYYEQYF.

The sample holds a few counts of this clone. V is TRBV2 and J is TRBJ2-7; D unclear. Germline V CDR1 and CDR2: SNHLY, FYNNEI. Trimming cost V 6 bases and J 5 bases, with 8 bases left between them. CDR3 length: 11 amino acids. CDR3 sequence (DNA): TGTGCCAGCAGGGCCGAGGACGAGCAGTACTTC. As protein: CASRAEDEQYF.

This clone turned up a few times. The J gene is TRBJ2-7, the V gene TRBV7-9; the D is unclear. The CDR3 is 11 amino acids. V shed 3 bases and J shed 6 bases, with 6 bases lying between them. The germline CDR1 and CDR2 sequences are SEHNR and FQNEAQ (reference sequence). The CDR3 bases are TGTGCCAGCAGCTTCACTTCCGAGCAGTACTTC. Amino acid sequence: CASSFTSEQYF.

This chain links TRBV30 with TRBJ2-1; no clear D gene. Germline CDR1 and CDR2: GTSNPN and SVGIG (reference sequence). The CDR3 has 11 residues. Trimming pared 0 bases from V and 12 bases from J, leaving 9 bases between. Written as DNA, the CDR3 is TGTGCCTGGAGTGTACGGTCATCGCAGTTCTTC. Protein: CAWSVRSSQFF.

This clone was counted only a few times. V gene TRBV5-1 combines with J gene TRBJ1-6, with 9 bases lining up with TRBD1. Germline V gene data show CDR1 as SGHRS and CDR2 as YFSETQ. The CDR3 covers 14 residues. After removal of 6 bases from V and 9 bases from J, the junction contained 7 bases not matched to a gene. In nucleotides, the CDR3 is TGCGCCAGCACCACAGGGGGCAGTGGTTCACCCCTCCACTTT. Protein: CASTTGGSGSPLHF.

J is TRBJ1-5 and V is TRBV5-4; D ambiguous. The germline V gene has CDR1 SGHNT and CDR2 YYREEE (reference sequence). This CDR3 is 15 amino acids long. The V end lost 0 bases, the J end lost 6 bases, and 13 bases lay between the germline ends. For the CDR3, the DNA is TGTGCCAGCAGCTTGGGAGGAAGCCCCAGTCAGCCCCAGCATTTT. Translating it yields CASSLGGSPSQPQHF.

The chain carries TRBV9 and TRBJ2-1, with TRBD2 identical over 8 bases. This CDR3 spans 16 amino acids. Germline lookup yields CDR1 SGDLS and CDR2 YYNGEE. Trimming took 0 bases from V and 6 from J; bases not matched to a gene: 8. As DNA, the CDR3 is TGTGCCAGCAGCGTAGTTTCGAGCGGGAGTGGCAATGAGCAGTTCTTC. It codes for CASSVVSSGSGNEQFF.

This sequence joins TRBV29-1 and TRBJ2-7; 8 nucleotides line up with TRBD1. The CDR3 sequence is 17 residues long. The germline V gene encodes CDR1 SQVTM and CDR2 ANQGSEA. V dropped 0 bases and J dropped 9; count of bases not matched to a gene: 19. CDR3 sequence (DNA): TGCAGCGTTGAAGATCGGTCCCCAGGGGGCGGGTTGGGCATGCAGTACTTC. This sequence encodes CSVEDRSPGGGLGMQYF.

This clone turned up a few times. The chain combines TRBV7-2 with TRBJ2-7; the D gene is possibly TRBD1 (6 bases). The CDR3 sequence is 15 residues long. Germline loops: CDR1 SGHTA, CDR2 FQGNSA. Trimming removed 3 bases at V and 3 bases at J, with 15 bases between. The CDR3 is CASSLDSRPLYEQYF. CDR3 in DNA: TGTGCCAGCAGCTTGGACAGCCGGCCCCTCTACGAGCAGTACTTC.

This sequence joins TRBV28 and TRBJ2-1; D remains ambiguous. Germline CDR1 and CDR2: MDHEN and SYDVKM. V dropped 8 bases and J dropped 9 bases, with 11 bases sitting between them. This CDR3 contains 11 residues. The CDR3 DNA reads as TGTGCCAGCGGCCCATTGGTTGAGCAGTTCTTC. Translation gives CASGPLVEQFF.

This clone has only a few counts. J is TRBJ2-3 and V is TRBV6-6, with D unclear. V was trimmed by 7 bases and J by 6 bases, leaving 11 bases between them. The germline V gene has CDR1 MNHNY and CDR2 SVGAGI (reference sequence). The CDR3 has 12 amino acids. CDR3 protein: CASTEATDTQYF. DNA for the CDR3: TGTGCCAGCACCGAGGCTACGGATACGCAGTATTTT.